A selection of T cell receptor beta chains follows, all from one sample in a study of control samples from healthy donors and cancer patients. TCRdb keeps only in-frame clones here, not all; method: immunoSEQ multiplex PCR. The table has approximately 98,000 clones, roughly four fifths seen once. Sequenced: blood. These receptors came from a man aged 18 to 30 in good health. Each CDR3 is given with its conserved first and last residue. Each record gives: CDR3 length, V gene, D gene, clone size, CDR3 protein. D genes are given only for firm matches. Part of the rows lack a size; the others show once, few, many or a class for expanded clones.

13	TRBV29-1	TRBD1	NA	CSVKTGEITEAFF
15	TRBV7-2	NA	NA	CASSLAVRGTGELFF
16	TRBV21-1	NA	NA	CASTLGQTDRNQPQHF
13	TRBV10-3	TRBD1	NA	CAISTGVNYGYTF
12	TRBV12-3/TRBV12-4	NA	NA	CASSFSRDTQYF
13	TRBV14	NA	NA	CASSPGGAGEQFF
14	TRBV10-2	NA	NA	CAASLTRNTDTQYF
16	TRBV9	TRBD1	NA	CASSSTGAGPKETQYF
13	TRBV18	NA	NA	CASSPSSGNTIYF
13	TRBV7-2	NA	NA	CASSLDGNYGYTF
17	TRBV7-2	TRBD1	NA	CASSLGRRQGNNQPQHF
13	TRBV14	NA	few	CASSPRGTYGYTF
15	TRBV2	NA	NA	CASSSSGLRFSPLHF
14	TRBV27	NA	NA	CASSFGGTTYGYTF
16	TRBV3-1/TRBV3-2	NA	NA	CASSPLTAWGYNEQFF
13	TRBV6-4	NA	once	CASSDSDTGELFF
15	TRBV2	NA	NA	CASSGVRFSGNTIYF
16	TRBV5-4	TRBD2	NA	CASSPPLRGGSGTQYF
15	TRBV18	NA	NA	CASSPPSGSNNEQFF
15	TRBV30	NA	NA	CAWGTSGGGNQPQHF
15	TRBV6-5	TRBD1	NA	CASSYSGQGVYGYTF
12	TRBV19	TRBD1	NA	CASSRQGGGYTF
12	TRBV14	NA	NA	CASSQESYEQYF
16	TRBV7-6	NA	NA	CASRASRDSGANVLTF
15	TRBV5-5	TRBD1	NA	CASSLTRQGSNGYTF
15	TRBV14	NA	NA	CASSHRSAPTDTQYF
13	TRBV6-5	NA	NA	CASTRDRDQPQHF
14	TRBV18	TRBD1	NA	CASSPQTGLETQYF
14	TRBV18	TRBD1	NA	CASSPSPGGYEQYF
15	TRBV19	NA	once	CASSIQGGINTEAFF
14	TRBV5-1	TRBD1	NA	CASSSQGAAYEQYF
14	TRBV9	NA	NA	CASSVGGGEETQYF
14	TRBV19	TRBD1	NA	CASSRTGQGKGYTF
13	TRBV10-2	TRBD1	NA	CATRDSHNSPLHF
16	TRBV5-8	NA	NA	CASSSRQWNGKNIQYF
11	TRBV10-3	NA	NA	CAISDWVGYTF
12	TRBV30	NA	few	CAWDRTGNTIYF
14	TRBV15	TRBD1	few	CATSGTGLGNIQYF
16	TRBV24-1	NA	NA	CATSDSGAGLYDEQFF
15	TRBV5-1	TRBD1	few	CASSTGTGTNYGYTF
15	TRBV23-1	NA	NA	CASSQYTVGGQPQHF
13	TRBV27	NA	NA	CASSRTGYNEQFF
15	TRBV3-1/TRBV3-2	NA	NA	CASSLRQVTNEKLFF
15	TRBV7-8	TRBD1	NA	CASSLQTGGDTEAFF
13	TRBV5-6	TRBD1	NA	CASSPRQGNEQFF
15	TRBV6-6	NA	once	CASENRQYSGNTIYF
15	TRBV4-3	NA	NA	CASSQVASAGNEQFF
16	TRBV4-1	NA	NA	CASSQESQGMNQPQHF
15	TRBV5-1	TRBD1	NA	CASSPGDRDYSPLHF
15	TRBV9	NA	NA	CASSGRGGLNTEAFF
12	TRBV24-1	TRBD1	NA	CATSDFLGQFTF
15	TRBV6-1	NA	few	CASSEGTMKTYGYTF
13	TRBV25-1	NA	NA	CASSELSDEKLFF
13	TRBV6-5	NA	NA	CASSLQMNYGYTF
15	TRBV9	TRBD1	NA	CASSSGQGIWEKLFF
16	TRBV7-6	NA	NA	CASSSKGGEPGNTIYF
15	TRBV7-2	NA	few	CASSFWAGPNTEAFF
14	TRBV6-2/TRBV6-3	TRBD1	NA	CASSQRQGHYEQYF